The following is a T cell receptor beta chain sequence with its context. Its antigen target is currently unknown. No clone much larger than this one lies a single base away; base qualities are absent. The sample belongs to a study of blood T cell repertoires in COVID-19 (TCRdb year 2020). Context from the whole study: Samples covering the acute and convalescent phases of COVID-19 were provided by collaborators in the United States, Italy and Spain. The prospective study material was composed of cDNA or gDNA derived from T cells, B-cell-depleted T cells, or PBMCs. The dataset comprised deeply sampled blood TCRbeta repertoires from subjects exposed to, actively infected with, or recovered from COVID-19. The repertoires were released in a freely available public database intended as a resource for research on the immune response to SARS-CoV-2. Samples came from the ongoing ImmuneRACE study (first 160 participants) plus 1,254 subjects from 6 global collaborators. A de-identified subject ID, COVID-19 status, age in years and sex were almost always included in the sample metadata. Where available, HLA class I and class II types were obtained from metadata supplied by the sample provider rather than from assay-based typing.

TCRbeta CDR3 regions were amplified from genomic DNA using the immunoSEQ Assay, a bias-controlled multiplex PCR. From the authors' description of their analysis: The number of nucleated cells in each sample was estimated by amplification of reference gene primers within the assay. To quantify the absolute abundance of each unique TCRbeta CDR3 rearrangement, sequence reads were collapsed and filtered. Productive Simpson clonality was computed per sample as the square root of Simpson's diversity index over productive rearrangements. What TCRdb holds here is the immuneACCESS table cut down to in-frame rearrangements. Part of the clones is not present; checked against another copy, under half of the missing clones reflect an unresolved V gene, and the others are unexplained. V and J calls and clone size follow that table, whereas D and trimming were derived from the DNA. This sample gives around 77,000 clones in total; less than 95% of them show up just once. Jointly, the top ten make up roughly 5% of the sample.

The collaborating institutions used their own protocols to collect whole blood in K2EDTA tubes. For TCRbeta analysis, collaborators shipped samples as frozen whole blood, isolated PBMCs, or DNA extracted from either of those sample types. General study outcomes and caveats: How much clinical and demographic metadata was included differed by source and by participant, and the metadata was provided uncurated.

The CDR3, from cysteine to phenylalanine, totals 14 residues. The sequence is cut down to CDR3 DNA, 42 bases in frame from base 1. CDR1 and CDR2, looked up from the germline V gene, are SNHLY and FYNNEI. V is shortened by 6 bases, J by 5 bases, and the region joining them spans 13 bases. The sequenced sample was peripheral blood. The clonotype comes from a woman aged 60-75 years with active COVID-19. The rearrangement combines TRBV2 with TRBJ2-2; the D gene is perhaps TRBD1, from 8 matching bases. The nucleotide sequence reads TGTGCCAGCAGCGGACAGGGAGGGACCGGGGAGCTGTTTTTT. The translation is CASSGQGGTGELFF.